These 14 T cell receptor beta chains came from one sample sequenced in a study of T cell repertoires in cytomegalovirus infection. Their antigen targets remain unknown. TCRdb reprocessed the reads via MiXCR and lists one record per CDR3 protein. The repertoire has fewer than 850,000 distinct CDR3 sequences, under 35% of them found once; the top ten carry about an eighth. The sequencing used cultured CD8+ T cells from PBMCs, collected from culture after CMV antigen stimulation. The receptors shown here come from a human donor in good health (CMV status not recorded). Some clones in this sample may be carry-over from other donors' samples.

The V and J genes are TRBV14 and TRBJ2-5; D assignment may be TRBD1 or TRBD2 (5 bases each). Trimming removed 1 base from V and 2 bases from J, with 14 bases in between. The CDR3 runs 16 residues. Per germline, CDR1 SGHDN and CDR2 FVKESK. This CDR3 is CASSQGSGAQQETQYF. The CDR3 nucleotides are TGTGCCAGCAGCCAAGGTTCCGGGGCCCAACAAGAGACCCAGTACTTC.

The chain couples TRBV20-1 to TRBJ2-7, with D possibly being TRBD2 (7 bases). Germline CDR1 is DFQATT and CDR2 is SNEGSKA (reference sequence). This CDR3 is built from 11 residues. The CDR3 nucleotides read TGCACTGCGGGACGGGGGGCCGAGCAGTACTTC. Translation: CTAGRGAEQYF.

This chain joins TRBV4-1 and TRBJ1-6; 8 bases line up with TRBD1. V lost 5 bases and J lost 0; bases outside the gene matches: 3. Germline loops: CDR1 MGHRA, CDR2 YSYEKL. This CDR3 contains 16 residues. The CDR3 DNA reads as TGCGCCAGCAGCGTGGACAGGGCCTCCTATAATTCACCCCTCCACTTT. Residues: CASSVDRASYNSPLHF.

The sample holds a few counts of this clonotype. This CDR3 is CASSPGGGLLFF. As DNA, the CDR3 is TGTGCCAGCAGCCCTGGTGGGGGTCTCCTGTTCTTC. The chain has TRBV11-2 and TRBJ2-1; TRBD1 or TRBD2 may be the D gene (5 bases each). The germline V and J ends were trimmed by 5 bases and 15 bases, with 17 bases remaining between them. The CDR3 is 12 residues long. Germline-derived CDR1 and CDR2 are SGHAT and FQNNGV.

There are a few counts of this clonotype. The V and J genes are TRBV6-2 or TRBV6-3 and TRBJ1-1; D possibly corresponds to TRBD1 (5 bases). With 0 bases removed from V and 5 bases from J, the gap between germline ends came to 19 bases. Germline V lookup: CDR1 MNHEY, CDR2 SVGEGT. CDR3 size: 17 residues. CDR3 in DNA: TGTGCCAGCAGTTACTCGACCCCAGGGTCGCGTAGGACTGAAGCTTTCTTT. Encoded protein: CASSYSTPGSRRTEAFF.

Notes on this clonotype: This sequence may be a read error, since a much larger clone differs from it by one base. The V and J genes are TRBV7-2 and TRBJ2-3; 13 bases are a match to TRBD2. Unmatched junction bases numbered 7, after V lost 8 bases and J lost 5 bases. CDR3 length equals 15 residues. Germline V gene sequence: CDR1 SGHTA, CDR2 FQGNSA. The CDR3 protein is CASGTSGGAGDTQYF. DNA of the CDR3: TGTGCCAGCGGCACTAGCGGGGGGGCCGGAGATACGCAGTATTTT.

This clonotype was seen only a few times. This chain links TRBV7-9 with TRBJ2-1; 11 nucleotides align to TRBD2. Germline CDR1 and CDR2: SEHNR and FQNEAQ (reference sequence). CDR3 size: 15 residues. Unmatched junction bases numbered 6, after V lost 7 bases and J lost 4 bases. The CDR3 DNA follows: TGTGCCAGCAACACACTAGCGGGGGCTTACAATGAGCAGTTCTTC. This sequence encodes CASNTLAGAYNEQFF. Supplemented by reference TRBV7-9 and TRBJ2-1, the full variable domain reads DTGVSQNPRHKITKRGQNVTFRCDPISEHNRLYWYRQTLGQGPEFLTYFQNEAQLEKSRLLSDRFSAERPKGSFSTLEIQRTEQGDSAMYLCASNTLAGAYNEQFFGPGTRLTVL.

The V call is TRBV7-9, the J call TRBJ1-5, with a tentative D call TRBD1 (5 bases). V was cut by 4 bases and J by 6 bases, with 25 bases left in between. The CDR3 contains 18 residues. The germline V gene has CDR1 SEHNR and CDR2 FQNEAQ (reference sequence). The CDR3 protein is CASSYTPYSGVGGQPQHF. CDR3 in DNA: TGTGCCAGCAGCTATACCCCATATTCTGGAGTGGGGGGTCAGCCCCAGCATTTT.

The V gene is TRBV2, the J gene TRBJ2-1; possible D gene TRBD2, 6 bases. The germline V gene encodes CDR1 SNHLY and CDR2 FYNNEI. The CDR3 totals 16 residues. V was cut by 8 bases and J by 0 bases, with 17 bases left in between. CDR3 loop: CASRDLYSSSYNEQFF. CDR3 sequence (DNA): TGTGCCAGCCGGGACTTGTACTCGTCCTCCTACAATGAGCAGTTCTTC.

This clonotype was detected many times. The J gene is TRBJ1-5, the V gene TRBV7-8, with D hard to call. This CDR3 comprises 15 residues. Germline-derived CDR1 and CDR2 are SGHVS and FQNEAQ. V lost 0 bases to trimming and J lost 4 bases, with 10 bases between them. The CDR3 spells CASSLARTRNQPQHF. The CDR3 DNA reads TGTGCCAGCAGCTTAGCGCGCACAAGGAATCAGCCCCAGCATTTT. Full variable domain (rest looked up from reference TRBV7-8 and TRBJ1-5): GAGVSQSPRYKVAKRGQDVALRCDPISGHVSLFWYQQALGQGPEFLTYFQNEAQLDKSGLPSDRFFAERPEGSVSTLKIQRTQQEDSAVYLCASSLARTRNQPQHFGDGTRLSIL.

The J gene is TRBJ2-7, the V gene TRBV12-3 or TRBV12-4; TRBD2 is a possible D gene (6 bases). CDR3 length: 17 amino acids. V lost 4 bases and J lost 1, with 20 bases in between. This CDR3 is CASSSSSRRRGSYEQYF. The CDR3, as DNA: TGTGCCAGCAGTTCCTCAAGCCGCCGGAGGGGTTCCTACGAGCAGTACTTC.

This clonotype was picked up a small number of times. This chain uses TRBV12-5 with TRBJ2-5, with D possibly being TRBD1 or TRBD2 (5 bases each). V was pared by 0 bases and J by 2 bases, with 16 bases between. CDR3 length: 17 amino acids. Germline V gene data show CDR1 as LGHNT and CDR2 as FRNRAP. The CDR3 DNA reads TGTGCTAGTGGTTTGGTACTGGGGGATCTGGCACAAGAGACCCAGTACTTC. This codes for CASGLVLGDLAQETQYF.

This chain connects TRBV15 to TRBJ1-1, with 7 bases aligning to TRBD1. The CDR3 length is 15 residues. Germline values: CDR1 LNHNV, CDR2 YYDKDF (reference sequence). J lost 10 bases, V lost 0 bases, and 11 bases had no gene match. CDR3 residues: CATSRERGQGVGAFF. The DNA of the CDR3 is TGTGCCACCAGCAGAGAGAGGGGGCAGGGGGTTGGAGCTTTCTTT.

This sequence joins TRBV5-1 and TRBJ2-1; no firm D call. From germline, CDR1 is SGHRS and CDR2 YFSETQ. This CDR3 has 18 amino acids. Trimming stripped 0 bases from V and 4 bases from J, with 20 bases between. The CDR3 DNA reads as TGCGCCAGCAGCTTGGCCTCAGTCGTCAAGGTGGGATACAATGAGCAGTTCTTC. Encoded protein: CASSLASVVKVGYNEQFF.